This TCR beta chain was identified during a study of T cell clones after liver transplantation (dated by TCRdb to between 2019 and 2020). For the study in its entirety: The samples were obtained from ITN030ST, a randomized trial that attempted immunosuppression withdrawal within 2 years after liver transplantation. No induction therapy was given to the subjects, and standard immunosuppression was administered until randomization at 12-24 months post-transplant. Tolerance meant complete immunosuppression withdrawal for at least one year without liver enzymes rising beyond twice the upper limit of normal. Donor-reactive T cell clones were identified by TCRbeta sequencing after a pre-transplant mixed lymphocyte reaction and then tracked in post-transplant blood. Blood samples were taken pre-transplant, pre-randomization before withdrawal, and post-randomization after full withdrawal or failed withdrawal. The studied cohort comprised 8 liver transplant recipients, 3 classified as tolerant and 5 as non-tolerant. Third party-reactive TCRbeta sequences were also identified from pre-transplant MLRs to serve as an antigen-independent comparator for donor-reactive sequences. Of the eight recipients, three were HCV-positive, while the remaining recipients had been transplanted for non-autoimmune, non-viral indications. Study-wide conclusions, independent of this receptor: When repertoire turnover was taken into account, detection of donor-reactive sequences was significantly reduced in 7 of 8 subjects for CD4 and in 8 of 8 subjects for CD8. Donor-reactive sequences decreased more than third party-reactive sequences, which suggests partial antigen-specific deletion that was not related to withdrawal success. In a couple of subjects, low numbers of available donor cells limited the measurable donor-reactive repertoire. Since no allograft tissue specimens were available, donor-reactive T cells may have migrated into the graft instead of being deleted. The conclusions were preliminary, being limited by small, heterogeneous patient numbers and by non-standardized post-transplant time points. Circulating donor-reactive CD4 TCRbeta sequences fell significantly post-transplant in most of the 8 subjects, irrespective of tolerance or HCV status.

Thawed unstimulated PBMCs were stained for CD3, CD4 and CD8 and FACS-sorted into CD3+CD4+ and CD3+CD8+ populations. Each of the 8 studied subjects was randomized to immunosuppression withdrawal. Genomic DNA was isolated with the Qiagen DNeasy Blood and Tissue Kit. Remarks on this clone: Its recognized antigen is unknown. Nothing much larger sits one base from this clone, and base qualities are not available.

High-throughput TCRbeta CDR3 sequencing of frozen genomic DNA was performed by immunoSEQ, including PCR amplification, mapping, bias correction and internal controls. The published analysis was carried out like this. Only productive rearrangements were retained, with each unique TCRbeta sequence defined by its CDR3 nucleotide sequence together with its V and J gene. Donor-reactive sequences required at least 5-fold expansion in CFSE-low cells versus unstimulated pre-transplant cells and at least 0.01% frequency. Minimum frequency thresholds were set for each subject on the basis of the unstimulated sample with the lowest template count, so that a detection power of at least 90% was ensured. Jensen-Shannon divergence between the top 1000 TCRbeta sequences post- versus pre-transplant served as the measure of repertoire turnover. Two-sided Fisher's exact tests were used to test for changes in how often donor-reactive sequences were detected. TCRdb re-hosts the immuneACCESS table, in-frame sequences only. Its copies lack some clones; in the studies checked, an unresolved V gene accounts for under half of them, and the cause for the rest is not known. V and J calls and clone size are given by that table; D and trimming were obtained from the DNA. The sample table records 77,000 or so clones; around 80% of these occur just once. Of the sample, about 0.79% falls within the top ten clones.

At the junction V is shortened by 1 base and J by 6 bases, with 16 bases in between. The CDR3, cysteine through phenylalanine, is 16 amino acids long. Only the CDR3 part of the read is kept: 48 bases, read in frame from the first base. As encoded in the germline V gene, CDR1 is LGHNA while CDR2 is YSLEER. The source was CD4+ T cells from blood, collected 12 months after liver transplant. The receptor comes from a human patient who received a liver transplant. Some T cells seen after a transplant may have their origin in the graft donor. Recombination connected TRBV4-3 to TRBJ1-5, with a tentative D gene TRBD1 over 6 matching bases. The CDR3: CASSQVWGGAAQPQHF. The DNA sequence follows: TGCGCCAGCAGCCAAGTCTGGGGGGGCGCAGCTCAGCCCCAGCATTTT.